These 20 T cell receptor beta chains were sequenced from one sample in a study of cytomegalovirus exposure and HLA in healthy donors. With 60 Vbeta and 13 Jbeta primers, the PCR was carried out. The protocol was immunoSEQ multiplex PCR, while the TCRdb copy is restricted to in-frame clones and leaves out a portion. The sample lists around 140,000 clones, approximately 84% seen once, with around 1.5% in the top ten. Sequenced input: PBMCs. These receptor sequences come from a woman aged 18-35 years in good health and CMV-seronegative.

This sequence joins TRBV27 and TRBJ1-1, with D perhaps TRBD1 (5 bases). Germline values: CDR1 MNHEY, CDR2 SMNVEV (reference sequence). V shed 0 bases and J shed 4 bases, with 12 bases lying between them. CDR3 length: 15 amino acids. CDR3 sequence (DNA): TGTGCCAGCAGTTTATCTGTCGGGGGGGGCACTGAAGCTTTCTTT. Protein product: CASSLSVGGGTEAFF.

The gene calls are TRBV5-8 and TRBJ2-1, with TRBD2 identical over 10 bases. Germline V gene sequence: CDR1 SGHTS, CDR2 YDEGEE. The CDR3 runs 15 residues. After removal of 3 bases from V and 10 bases from J, the junction contained 10 bases not matched to a gene. DNA for the CDR3: TGTGCCAGCAGCTCACGACTAGCGGGTGTGAGAGAGCAGTTCTTC. Protein sequence: CASSSRLAGVREQFF.

V gene TRBV5-4 combines with J gene TRBJ1-5; unclear D gene. Trimming took off 0 bases at V and 3 bases at J, with 7 bases between the two ends. Germline V lookup: CDR1 SGHNT, CDR2 YYREEE (reference sequence). The CDR3 runs 14 residues. The CDR3 loop reads CASSLGGFNQPQHF. The CDR3 nucleotides are TGTGCCAGCAGCTTGGGAGGTTTCAATCAGCCCCAGCATTTT.

V gene TRBV2 combines with J gene TRBJ2-1, with D possibly TRBD2 on 5 matching bases. Germline values: CDR1 SNHLY, CDR2 FYNNEI. V was trimmed by 6 bases and J by 7 bases, leaving 19 bases between them. There are 15 residues in the CDR3. CDR3 loop: CASSLAGLFGNEQFF. CDR3 DNA sequence: TGTGCCAGCAGCCTTGCCGGACTTTTCGGGAATGAGCAGTTCTTC.

The chain employs TRBV12-5 and TRBJ2-7; 8 nucleotides line up with TRBD1. The CDR3 is 14 residues long. CDR1 LGHNT and CDR2 FRNRAP come from the germline V gene. After removal of 3 bases from V and 6 bases from J, the junction contained 7 bases not matched to a gene. The CDR3 DNA is TGTGCTAGTGGTTTTGAGACAGGGGTGGGCGAGCAGTACTTC. Its protein is CASGFETGVGEQYF.

V and J are TRBV7-2 and TRBJ1-2; a weak D match, TRBD1 (6 bases). In germline, CDR1 is SGHTA, CDR2 FQGNSA. This CDR3 comprises 13 residues. V lost 3 bases to trimming and J lost 6 bases, with 11 bases between them. This chain's CDR3 is CASSFRRGNGYTF. DNA for the CDR3: TGTGCCAGCAGCTTCCGCAGGGGAAATGGCTACACCTTC.

In this sample, this clone turned up a few times. J is TRBJ1-1 and V is TRBV5-1; 9 bases agree with TRBD1. The V gene's germline CDR1 is SGHRS and CDR2 YFSETQ. J lost 4 bases, V lost 4 bases, and 8 bases had no gene match. The CDR3 spans 15 residues. CDR3 amino acids: CASSAYRGPTTEAFF. CDR3 nucleotides: TGCGCCAGCAGCGCCTACAGGGGGCCAACCACTGAAGCTTTCTTT.

This clone appeared a few times. The chain carries TRBV27 and TRBJ2-7; no reliable D call. This CDR3 is 13 amino acids long. The V end lost 1 base, the J end lost 6 bases, and 10 bases lay between the germline ends. The germline V gene encodes CDR1 MNHEY and CDR2 SMNVEV (reference sequence). The CDR3 reads CASSLLSSGEQYF. CDR3 sequence (DNA): TGTGCCAGCAGTTTATTAAGCTCTGGCGAGCAGTACTTC.

CDR3 bases: TGTGCCAGCAGTTACAGTAGTGTCTACAATGAGCAGTTCTTC. This sequence encodes CASSYSSVYNEQFF. The chain recombines TRBV6-5 with TRBJ2-1; unclear D gene. This CDR3 has 14 residues. The V gene's germline CDR1 is MNHEY and CDR2 SVGAGI. V shed 2 bases and J shed 3 bases, with 8 bases lying between them.

For the CDR3, the DNA is TGTGCCAGCAGCCGGGACCAGGGGACCGTCTATGGCTACACCTTC. Protein product: CASSRDQGTVYGYTF. The V call is TRBV6-4, the J call TRBJ1-2, with D tentatively TRBD1 (6 bases). In germline, CDR1 is MRHNA, CDR2 SNTAGT. This CDR3 is 15 amino acids long. Trimming took 6 bases from V and 4 from J, leaving 18 bases between them.

This clone was counted a single time. This rearrangement joins TRBV9 to TRBJ1-5, with D perhaps TRBD1 (5 bases). Germline assignment: CDR1 SGDLS and CDR2 YYNGEE. This CDR3 comprises 15 residues. The germline V and J ends were trimmed by 0 bases and 0 bases, with 7 bases remaining between them. The CDR3 spells CASSVEDNSNQPQHF. The CDR3, as DNA: TGTGCCAGCAGCGTAGAGGACAATAGCAATCAGCCCCAGCATTTT.

V is TRBV18 and J is TRBJ1-2; 10 bases map to TRBD1. Looked up from germline, CDR1 is KGHSH and CDR2 is LQKENI. The junction had 15 bases not matched to a gene; V was cut back by 4 bases and J by 1 base. The CDR3 runs to 19 residues. The CDR3 bases are TGTGCCAGCTCACAACAAATGGGACAGGGGCCTACCGATAACTATGGCTACACCTTC. Encoded protein: CASSQQMGQGPTDNYGYTF.

V is TRBV19 and J is TRBJ1-5; tentatively, D is TRBD1 (5 bases). The germline gives CDR1 LNHDA, CDR2 SQIVND (reference sequence). The CDR3 has 14 amino acids. The V gene lost 9 bases and the J gene lost 0 bases, with 12 bases spanning the gap. The CDR3 DNA is TGTGCCAGCAACCGACAGTATAGCAATCAGCCCCAGCATTTT. Translating gives CASNRQYSNQPQHF.

This clone was picked up a small number of times. This chain uses TRBV18 with TRBJ1-1, with 8 nucleotides matching TRBD1. The germline V gene encodes CDR1 KGHSH and CDR2 LQKENI. The CDR3 has 14 residues. V gave up 3 bases and J gave up 4 bases; unmatched junction bases: 4. The CDR3 DNA sequence: TGTGCCAGCTCACCTCCGACAGGGGTCACTGAAGCTTTCTTT. As protein: CASSPPTGVTEAFF.

The chain recombines TRBV30 with TRBJ2-1, with TRBD2 matching 9 bases. Looked up from germline, CDR1 is GTSNPN and CDR2 is SVGIG (reference sequence). The trim removed 5 bases at V and 8 bases at J, leaving 10 bases unmatched. The CDR3 is 14 residues long. As DNA, the CDR3 is TGTGCCTGGTGTCGACTAGCGGCAGGGGATGAGCAGTTCTTC. Encoded protein: CAWCRLAAGDEQFF.

This clone was counted a few times. The rearrangement joins TRBV6-4 to TRBJ1-5, with D uncertain. There are 16 residues in the CDR3. The germline V and J ends were trimmed by 3 bases and 0 bases, with 12 bases remaining between them. Germline CDR1 MRHNA, CDR2 SNTAGT. The CDR3 DNA sequence: TGTGCCAGCAGTGATCGGCAGCGATATAGCAATCAGCCCCAGCATTTT. Residues: CASSDRQRYSNQPQHF.

The chain's CDR3 is CASSLGLAGLGELFF. CDR3 sequence (DNA): TGCGCCAGCAGCTTGGGACTAGCGGGCCTCGGGGAGCTGTTTTTT. The chain employs TRBV5-1 and TRBJ2-2, with TRBD2 matching over 10 bases. The CDR3 spans 15 residues. Germline assignment: CDR1 SGHRS and CDR2 YFSETQ. With 0 bases clipped from V and 7 bases from J, the junction kept 3 bases outside the gene matches.

The rearrangement uses TRBV11-2 and TRBJ2-7; TRBD1 agrees at 9 bases. J lost 3 bases, V lost 4 bases, and 10 bases had no gene match. The CDR3 is 16 residues long. Germline assignment: CDR1 SGHAT and CDR2 FQNNGV. CDR3 loop: CASSSIDRDRVYEQYF. DNA for the CDR3: TGTGCCAGCAGCTCAATCGACCGGGACAGGGTCTACGAGCAGTACTTC.

The chain carries TRBV27 and TRBJ1-5; 7 nucleotides align to TRBD1. Germline V lookup: CDR1 MNHEY, CDR2 SMNVEV (reference sequence). The CDR3 spans 14 residues. Unmatched junction bases numbered 7, after V lost 5 bases and J lost 6 bases. This CDR3 reads CASSIRQGLQPQHF. The CDR3 DNA reads TGTGCCAGCAGTATACGACAGGGTCTTCAGCCCCAGCATTTT.

This clone has a handful of counts. The chain joins TRBV27 to TRBJ1-1; 7 bases agree with TRBD1. This CDR3 has 20 residues. CDR1 and CDR2 (germline): MNHEY, SMNVEV (reference sequence). V dropped 2 bases and J dropped 1; count of bases not matched to a gene: 19. CDR3 DNA: TGTGCCAGCAGTTTAAAACACGAGCCGGGACAGTTTACGGAGAACACTGAAGCTTTCTTT. Protein product: CASSLKHEPGQFTENTEAFF.